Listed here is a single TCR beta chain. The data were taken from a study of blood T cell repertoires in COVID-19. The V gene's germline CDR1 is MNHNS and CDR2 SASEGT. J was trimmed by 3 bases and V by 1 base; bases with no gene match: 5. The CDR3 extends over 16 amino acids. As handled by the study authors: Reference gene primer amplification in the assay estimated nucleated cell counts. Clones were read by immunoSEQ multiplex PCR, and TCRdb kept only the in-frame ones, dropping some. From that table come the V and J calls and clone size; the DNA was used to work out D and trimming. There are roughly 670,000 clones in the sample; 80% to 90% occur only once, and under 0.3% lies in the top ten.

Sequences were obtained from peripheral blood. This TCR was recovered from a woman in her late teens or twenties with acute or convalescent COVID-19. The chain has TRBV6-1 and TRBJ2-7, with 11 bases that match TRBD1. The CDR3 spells CASSEEEGQGGYEQYF. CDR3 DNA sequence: TGTGCCAGCAGTGAAGAGGAGGGACAGGGGGGCTACGAGCAGTACTTC.